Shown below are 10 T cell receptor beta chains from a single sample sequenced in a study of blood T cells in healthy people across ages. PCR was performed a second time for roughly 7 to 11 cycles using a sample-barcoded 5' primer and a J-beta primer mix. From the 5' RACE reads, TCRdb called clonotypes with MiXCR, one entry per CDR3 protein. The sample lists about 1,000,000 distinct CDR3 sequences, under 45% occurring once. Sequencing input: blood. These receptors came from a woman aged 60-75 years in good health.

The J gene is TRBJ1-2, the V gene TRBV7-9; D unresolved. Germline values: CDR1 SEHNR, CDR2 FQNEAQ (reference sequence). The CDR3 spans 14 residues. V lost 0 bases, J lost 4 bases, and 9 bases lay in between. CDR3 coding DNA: TGTGCCAGCAGCTTAGCGATGGCAGCCTATGGCTACACCTTC. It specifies CASSLAMAAYGYTF.

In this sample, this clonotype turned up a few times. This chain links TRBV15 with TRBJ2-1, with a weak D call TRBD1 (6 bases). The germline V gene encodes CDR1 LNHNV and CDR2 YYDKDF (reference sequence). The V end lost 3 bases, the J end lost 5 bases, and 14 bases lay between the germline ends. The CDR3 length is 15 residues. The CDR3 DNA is TGTGCCACCAGCAGGAAAGCGGACAGAGACAATGAGCAGTTCTTC. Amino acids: CATSRKADRDNEQFF.

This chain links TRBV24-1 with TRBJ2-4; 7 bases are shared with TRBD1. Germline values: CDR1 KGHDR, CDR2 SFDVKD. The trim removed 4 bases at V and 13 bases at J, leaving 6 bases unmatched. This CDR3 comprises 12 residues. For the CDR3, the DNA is TGTGCCACCAGTGACCTGGGGACAGCGCAGTACTTC. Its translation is CATSDLGTAQYF.

This CDR3 is CASSEATSGRKFF. CDR3 in DNA: TGCGCCAGCAGTGAAGCGACTAGCGGGCGTAAGTTCTTC. The chain links TRBV10-1 to TRBJ2-1; 10 bases map to TRBD2. The germline gives CDR1 WNHNN, CDR2 SYGVQD (reference sequence). The CDR3 runs 13 residues. Germline trimming cut 3 bases from V and 14 bases from J; bases unmatched to any gene: 7.

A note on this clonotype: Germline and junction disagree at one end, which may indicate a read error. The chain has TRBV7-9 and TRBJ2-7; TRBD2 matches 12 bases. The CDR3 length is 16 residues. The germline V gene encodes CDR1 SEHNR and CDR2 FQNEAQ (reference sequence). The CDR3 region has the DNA TGTGTCAGCAGCGTCACTAGCGGGAGGTCGTCCTACGAGCAGTACTTC. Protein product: CVSSVTSGRSSYEQYF.

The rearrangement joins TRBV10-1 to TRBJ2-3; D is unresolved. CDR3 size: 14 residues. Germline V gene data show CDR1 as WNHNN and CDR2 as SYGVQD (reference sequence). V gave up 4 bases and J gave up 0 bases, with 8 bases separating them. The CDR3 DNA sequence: TGCGCCAGCAGTGGGGCAACTAGCACAGATACGCAGTATTTT. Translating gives CASSGATSTDTQYF.

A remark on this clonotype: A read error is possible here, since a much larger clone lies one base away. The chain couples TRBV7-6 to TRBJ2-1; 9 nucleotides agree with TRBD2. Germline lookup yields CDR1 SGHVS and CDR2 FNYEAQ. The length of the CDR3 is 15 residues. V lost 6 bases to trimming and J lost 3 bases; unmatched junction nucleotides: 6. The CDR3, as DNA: TGTGCCAGCAGACCCGGGACTAGCAGCTACAATGAGCAGTTCTTC. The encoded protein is CASRPGTSSYNEQFF.

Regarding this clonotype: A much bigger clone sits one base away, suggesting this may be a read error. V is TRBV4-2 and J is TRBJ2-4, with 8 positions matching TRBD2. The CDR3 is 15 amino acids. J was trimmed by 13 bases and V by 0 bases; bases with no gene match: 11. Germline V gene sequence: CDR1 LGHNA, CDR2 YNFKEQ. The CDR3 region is CASSQDPSAGGLQYF. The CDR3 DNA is TGTGCCAGCAGCCAAGATCCGTCGGCGGGAGGTTTGCAGTACTTC.

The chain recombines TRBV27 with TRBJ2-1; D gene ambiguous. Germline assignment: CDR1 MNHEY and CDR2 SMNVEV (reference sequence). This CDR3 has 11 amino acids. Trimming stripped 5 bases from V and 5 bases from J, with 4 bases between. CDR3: CASSVHNEQFF. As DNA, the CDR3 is TGTGCCAGCAGTGTGCACAATGAGCAGTTCTTC.

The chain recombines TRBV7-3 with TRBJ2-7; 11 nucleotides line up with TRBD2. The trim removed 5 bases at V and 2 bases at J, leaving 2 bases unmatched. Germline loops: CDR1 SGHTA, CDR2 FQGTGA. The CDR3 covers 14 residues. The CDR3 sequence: CASSRLAGPYEQYF. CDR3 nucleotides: TGTGCCAGCAGCCGACTAGCGGGGCCCTACGAGCAGTACTTC.